The entry below describes one TCR beta chain. Its antigen is not known. The data derive from a study of shared clonotypes between healthy human individuals. This CDR3 region has 19 residues. V was cut by 0 bases and J by 1 base, with 19 bases left in between. CDR1 is SNHLY and CDR2 is FYNNEI in the germline V gene. CD4+ cells yielded CD45RA+ naive and CD45RA-negative memory subsets. Study outcomes and limitations: About 5% of naive CD4 clonotypes were common to a handful of donors.

It was at deep level that the assay was run. Only in-frame clones appear in the TCRdb table, and some are missing; sequencing was by immunoSEQ multiplex PCR. The table has roughly 2.4 million clones, 90% to 97% seen once. The V and J genes are TRBV2 and TRBJ2-1; D perhaps matches TRBD2 (6 bases). The clonotype comes from a man between 18 and 29 years old in good health. Sequencing used naive CD4+ T cells sorted from blood. Stated subset: CD45RA+ positively selected. For the CDR3, the DNA is TGTGCCAGCAGTGAAGCGCGAGGTTGGGGGAGGCAATCCTACAATGAGCAGTTCTTC. It yields the protein CASSEARGWGRQSYNEQFF.